This T cell receptor beta chain was sequenced during a study of blood T cell repertoires in COVID-19. Recovery meant two consecutive negative NP/OP PCR tests, professional clearance, or resolved symptoms. The CDR3 loop spans 15 amino acids. V lost 4 bases to trimming and J lost 6 bases; unmatched junction nucleotides: 10. Per the germline V gene, CDR1 is SGDLS and CDR2 is YYNGEE. Original data processing: Amplifying reference gene primers gave estimates of nucleated cell counts. Clones were read by immunoSEQ multiplex PCR, and TCRdb kept only the in-frame ones, dropping some. The V and J calls and clone size were taken over from that table, and D and trimming were inferred from the DNA. Of some 380,000 clones listed, 80% to 90% are singletons.

The receptor's source is a man under 40 who had recovered from COVID-19. The chain couples TRBV9 to TRBJ1-5, with 7 bases matching TRBD1. Sequencing input: PBMCs or T cells enriched from blood (not recorded which). The DNA for the CDR3 is TGTGCCAGCAGCCAGACAGGGACGTCCGGTCAGCCCCAGCATTTT. Translating it yields CASSQTGTSGQPQHF.